The source of this T cell receptor (beta chain) is a study of memory CD4+ T cells and cytomegalovirus serostatus (dated by TCRdb to about 2019). Background on the whole study: The cohort included around 35 healthy adults from Belgium, of whom 9 were CMV seropositive and 24 were CMV seronegative. To replicate a published TCR-based CMV serostatus classifier, the study sequenced CD4+ memory TCRbeta repertoires from a Belgian cohort whose cytomegalovirus serostatus was known.

Single viable CD3+CD4+CD8-CD45RO+ cells were sorted as memory CD4+ T cells on a FACSAria II. To determine CMV serostatus, a Roche Elecsys assay was used that detects serum IgG against CMV pp150, pp28, p38 and p52. After thawing, total CD4+ T cells were enriched by positive selection with CD4 magnetic microbeads. The samples came from a different study that was designed specifically to examine the CD4+ T cell memory repertoire. Peripheral blood mononuclear cells were isolated and cryopreserved according to standard operating procedures, and serum was kept at -80 degrees C. The staining relied on CD3-PerCP (BW264/56), CD4-APC (RPA-T4), CD45RO-PE (UCHT1) and CD8-Pacific Orange (3B5) antibodies, and Sytox blue was used to exclude non-viable cells. This clone has a single count. What antigen it recognizes has not been identified. The record has no base qualities; no much larger clone is one base away.

The Quick-DNA Microprep Kit was used to extract genomic DNA from the sorted cells. TCRbeta DNA was amplified with the immunoSEQ hsTCRbeta kit following the manufacturer's protocol. An Illumina MiSeq instrument was used to sequence the TCRbeta libraries. For the original study's pipeline: Following removal of out-of-frame sequences, around 2.4 million distinct TCRbeta sequences were retained, with an average of about 61,000 per individual. Each individual was scored by the count of 150 to 200 previously reported CMV-associated TCRbeta sequences and the total productive distinct TCRbeta count. A beta-binomial model was reimplemented in Python, and scikit-learn random forests with default parameters were trained on data from the US cohort. Classifier performance on the Belgian cohort was reported as the median AUC with percentile confidence intervals calculated over 10,000 bootstrap iterations. TCRdb obtained this table from immuneACCESS and retained in-frame rearrangements with V and J assigned. These tables miss some clones; where compared with another copy, unresolved V genes account for less than half of the shortfall, and the remainder is unexplained. The D gene and trimming were derived from the DNA, and the V and J assignments and clone size from that table. The sample contains some 58,000 clones, approximately 77% of them found a single time. The ten largest clones take up 0.88% of the sample.

General conclusions and limits of the study: For predicting CMV serostatus, the median bootstrapped AUC was about 0.95 using the original framework and 0.9 to 0.92 using a US-trained random forest. Unlike the original study, which covered naive and memory CD4+ and CD8+ populations, the Belgian study sequenced only CD4+CD45RO+ memory cells. The results were interpreted as suggesting that the CMV-associated TCR signature is mostly present in the CD4+ memory repertoire. Among the 150 to 200 previously reported CMV-associated TCRbeta sequences, 67 showed up in the CD4+ memory repertoires, with each one found in between one and five individuals. On the Belgian cohort, the classifier based on the original framework reached a median bootstrapped AUC of nearly 0.97, with a 95% CI of 0.76-1.00.

Sequenced sample: memory CD4+ T cells from blood. This receptor was obtained from an adult in good health and CMV-seronegative.

The DNA sequence is as follows: TGTGCCAGCAGCCAAGATGATGGTAGCGGGCGATACTCCTACAATGAGCAGTTCTTC. Translated, this is CASSQDDGSGRYSYNEQFF. The rearrangement combines TRBV14 with TRBJ2-1, with 7 bases in between that match TRBD2. Trimming accounts for 0 bases at V and 0 bases at J, while the number of junction bases matched to no gene is 11. As encoded in the germline V gene, CDR1 is SGHDN while CDR2 is FVKESK. The CDR3 numbers 19 residues from cysteine through phenylalanine. Left in the record is the CDR3 DNA by itself, 57 bases read in frame from the first base. Reference TRBV14 and TRBJ2-1 proteins supply the regions before and after the CDR3; the full variable domain is: EAGVTQFPSHSVIEKGQTVTLRCDPISGHDNLYWYRRVMGKEIKFLLHFVKESKQDESGMPNNRFLAERTGGTYSTLKVQPAELEDSGVYFCASSQDDGSGRYSYNEQFFGPGTRLTVL.